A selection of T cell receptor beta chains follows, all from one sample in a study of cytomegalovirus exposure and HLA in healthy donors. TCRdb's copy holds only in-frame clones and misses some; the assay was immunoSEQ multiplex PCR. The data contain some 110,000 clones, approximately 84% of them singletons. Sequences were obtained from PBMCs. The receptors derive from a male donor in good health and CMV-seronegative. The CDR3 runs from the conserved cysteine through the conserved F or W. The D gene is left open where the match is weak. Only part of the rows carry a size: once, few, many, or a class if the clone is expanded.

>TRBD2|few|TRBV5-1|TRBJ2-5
TGCGCCAGCAGCTTGGTTGGGGGGGTTGGCCAAGAGACCCAGTACTTC
CASSLVGGVGQETQYF
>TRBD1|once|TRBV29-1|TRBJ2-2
TGCAGCGTTGGTCGACAGGGGGGTACCGGGGAGCTGTTTTTT
CSVGRQGGTGELFF
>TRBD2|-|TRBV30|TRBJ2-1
TGTGCCTGGTGGACTAGCGGGAGGGATGAGCAGTTCTTC
CAWWTSGRDEQFF
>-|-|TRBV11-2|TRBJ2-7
TGTGCCAGCAGCTTAGGTTCCGTAAGAGGGTCCTACGAGCAGTACTTC
CASSLGSVRGSYEQYF
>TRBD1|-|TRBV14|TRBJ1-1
TGTGCCAGCAGCCAATGGACAGGGGAAGCTTTCTTT
CASSQWTGEAFF
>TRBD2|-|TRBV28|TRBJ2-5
TGTGCCAGCAGCTCGCCCCGGACTAGCGGGAGGTGGGAGACCCAGTACTTC
CASSSPRTSGRWETQYF
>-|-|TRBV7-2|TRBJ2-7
TGTGCCAGCAGCTCTTTGAAACGAGGGGAGCAGTACTTC
CASSSLKRGEQYF
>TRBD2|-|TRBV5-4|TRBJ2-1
TGTGCCAGCAGCCCCGGGGGAGGGGACAATGAGCAGTTCTTC
CASSPGGGDNEQFF
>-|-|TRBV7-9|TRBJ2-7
TGTGCCAGCAGCCATTCGGTGGGACATTTCAAATACGAGCAGTACTTC
CASSHSVGHFKYEQYF
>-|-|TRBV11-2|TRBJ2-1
TGTGCCAGCAGCTTAGATCTACAGGCTTCCTACAATGAGCAGTTCTTC
CASSLDLQASYNEQFF
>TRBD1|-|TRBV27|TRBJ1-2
TGTGCCAGCAGTTCCTGGGACAGGGGACGGGGTGGCTACACCTTC
CASSSWDRGRGGYTF
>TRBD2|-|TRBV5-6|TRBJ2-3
TGTGCCAGCAGCTTGGCCCCGACTAGCGGGAGAAATCCAGATACGCAGTATTTT
CASSLAPTSGRNPDTQYF
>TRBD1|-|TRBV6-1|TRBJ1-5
TGTGCCAGCAGTGCCCAGGGGGATCAGCCCCAGCATTTT
CASSAQGDQPQHF
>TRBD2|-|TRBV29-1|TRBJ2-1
TGCAGCGTTGAGGGACTAGCGGGAAGGCAGTTCTTC
CSVEGLAGRQFF
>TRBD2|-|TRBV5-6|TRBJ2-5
TGTGCCAGCAGACTACTAGCGGGAGGAGAGACCCAGTACTTC
CASRLLAGGETQYF
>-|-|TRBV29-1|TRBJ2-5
TGCAGCGTCGGGACTGCCTCCAGGGAGACCCAGTACTTC
CSVGTASRETQYF
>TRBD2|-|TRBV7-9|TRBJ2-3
TGTGCCACCGAGATAGGACTAGCGGGAATCCGCACAGATACGCAGTATTTT
CATEIGLAGIRTDTQYF
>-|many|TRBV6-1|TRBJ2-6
TGTGCCAGCGGATCCCAGGGATCTGGGGCCAACGTCCTGACTTTC
CASGSQGSGANVLTF
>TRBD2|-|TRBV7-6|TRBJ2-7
TGTGCCAGCAGCCGAAGCGGGATCTCCTACGAGCAGTACTTC
CASSRSGISYEQYF
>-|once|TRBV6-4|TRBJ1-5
TGTGCCAGCAGTGACCAAAACAGGGAACAGCCCCAGCATTTT
CASSDQNREQPQHF
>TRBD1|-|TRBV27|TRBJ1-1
TGTGCCAGCAGTTTATCGCAGGGGGGCCTGAACACTGAAGCTTTCTTT
CASSLSQGGLNTEAFF
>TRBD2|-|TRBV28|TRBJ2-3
TGTGCCAGCAGTTTATACCCCCCCAACGGGGGGTTGACAGATACGCAGTATTTT
CASSLYPPNGGLTDTQYF
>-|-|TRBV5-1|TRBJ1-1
TGCGCCAGCAGCTTGGGGTCAGGAGGCGGGAACACTGAAGCTTTCTTT
CASSLGSGGGNTEAFF
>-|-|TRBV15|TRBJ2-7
TGTGCCACCAGCAGAGATAATCGGGGGGCCAGCTCCTACGAGCAGTACTTC
CATSRDNRGASSYEQYF
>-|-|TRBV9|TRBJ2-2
TGTGCCAGCAGCGTGCCCAGCGCCGGGGAGCTGTTTTTT
CASSVPSAGELFF
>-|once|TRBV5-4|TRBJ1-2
TGTGCCAGCAGCTTGGACTTAGGACAAGGGAATTTAGGCTACACCTTC
CASSLDLGQGNLGYTF